Listed here are 8 T cell receptor beta chains from one sample, sequenced in a study of radiation and T cells in renal cell carcinoma. Time point denoted: blood 2 weeks post-SBRT. Regarding treatment: 15 Gy SBRT to primary tumor, nephrectomy 4 weeks later. Measured with immunoSEQ multiplex PCR; TCRdb has only the in-frame clones, and not every one. The data show about 130,000 clones, 70% to 90% seen once. Sequenced here: blood, sampled from a patient whose treatment included radiotherapy and nephrectomy. The receptor set was obtained from a woman in her 70s with renal cell carcinoma.

The chain uses TRBV12-5 and TRBJ1-5; 8 bases map to TRBD1. CDR1 and CDR2 from the germline V gene are LGHNT and FRNRAP. V was pared by 1 base and J by 4 bases, with 0 bases of the junction left unmatched. The CDR3 is 14 amino acids. This CDR3 is CASGLGQGNQPQHF. CDR3 nucleotide sequence: TGTGCTAGTGGTTTGGGACAGGGGAATCAGCCCCAGCATTTT.

J is TRBJ2-1 and V is TRBV6-1; TRBD2 is a possible D gene (6 bases). The CDR3 loop spans 15 amino acids. With 4 bases removed from V and 0 bases from J, the gap between germline ends came to 10 bases. Germline V gives CDR1 MNHNS, CDR2 SASEGT. CDR3 sequence (DNA): TGTGCCAGCAGTGGCGGGACGAGCTCCTACAATGAGCAGTTCTTC. Protein sequence: CASSGGTSSYNEQFF.

The rearrangement links TRBV28 to TRBJ2-2; no firm D call. Germline V gene lookup returns CDR1 MDHEN and CDR2 SYDVKM. Trimming shortened V by 5 bases and J by 6 bases, and 13 bases separated the two germline ends. The CDR3 consists of 14 residues. The CDR3 here is CASSPPLVPGELFF. In nucleotides, the CDR3 is TGTGCCAGCAGTCCCCCCCTGGTCCCCGGGGAGCTGTTTTTT.

V gene TRBV30 combines with J gene TRBJ1-2; 7 positions match TRBD1. Trimming took 4 bases from V and 4 from J; bases not matched to a gene: 6. Per the germline V gene, CDR1 is GTSNPN and CDR2 is SVGIG (reference sequence). The CDR3 has 13 residues. CDR3 sequence reads: CAWIGGFTYGYTF. The CDR3 DNA is TGTGCCTGGATAGGGGGCTTTACCTATGGCTACACCTTC.

This clone was counted only a few times. The chain recombines TRBV10-3 with TRBJ1-1; tentative D call: TRBD1 (5 bases). The V end lost 4 bases, the J end lost 3 bases, and 9 bases lay between the germline ends. Germline CDR1 ENHRY, CDR2 SYGVKD. The CDR3 is made up of 13 amino acids. The CDR3 spells CAISVGADTEAFF. Here the CDR3 DNA reads TGTGCCATCAGTGTCGGGGCAGACACTGAAGCTTTCTTT.

The chain couples TRBV6-5 to TRBJ1-1; D call uncertain. This CDR3 has 14 amino acids. The V gene's germline CDR1 is MNHEY and CDR2 SVGAGI. Trimming left V 2 bases short and J 0 bases short, with 7 bases between. The CDR3 DNA is TGTGCCAGCAGTTACGAGGTCATGAACACTGAAGCTTTCTTT. It specifies CASSYEVMNTEAFF.

The rearrangement joins TRBV7-8 to TRBJ2-1; TRBD1 aligns across 7 bases. Germline lookup yields CDR1 SGHVS and CDR2 FQNEAQ. There are 15 residues in the CDR3. With 5 bases clipped from V and 3 bases from J, the junction kept 7 bases outside the gene matches. The CDR3 reads CASSHDGQVYNEQFF. CDR3 nucleotides: TGTGCCAGCAGCCACGATGGACAGGTCTACAATGAGCAGTTCTTC.

The chain combines TRBV6-6 with TRBJ1-1; 8 bases line up with TRBD1. Per germline, CDR1 MNHNY and CDR2 SVGAGI (reference sequence). V shed 0 bases and J 4 bases; nucleotides not matched to a gene: 4. The CDR3 covers 15 residues. This CDR3 is CASSYSRTGFTEAFF. CDR3 coding DNA: TGTGCCAGCAGTTACTCGAGGACAGGGTTCACTGAAGCTTTCTTT.